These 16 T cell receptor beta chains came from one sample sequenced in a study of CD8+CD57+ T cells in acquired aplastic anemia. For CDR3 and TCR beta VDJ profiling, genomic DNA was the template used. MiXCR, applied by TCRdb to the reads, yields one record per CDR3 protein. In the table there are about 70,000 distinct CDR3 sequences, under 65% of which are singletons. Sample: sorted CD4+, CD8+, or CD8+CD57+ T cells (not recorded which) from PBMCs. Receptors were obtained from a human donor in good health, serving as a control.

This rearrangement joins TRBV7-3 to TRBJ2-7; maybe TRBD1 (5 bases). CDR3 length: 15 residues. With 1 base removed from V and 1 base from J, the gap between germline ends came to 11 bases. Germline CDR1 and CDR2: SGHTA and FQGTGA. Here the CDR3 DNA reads TGTGCCAGCAGCTTAAGATCCGACAGTTCCTACGAGCAGTACTTC. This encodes CASSLRSDSSYEQYF.

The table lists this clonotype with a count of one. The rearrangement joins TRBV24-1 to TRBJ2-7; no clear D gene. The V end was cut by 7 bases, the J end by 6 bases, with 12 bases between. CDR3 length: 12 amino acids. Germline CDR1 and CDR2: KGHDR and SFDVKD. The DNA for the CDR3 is TGTGCCACCAGCGAAGAGCTGGGCGAGCAGTACTTC. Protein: CATSEELGEQYF.

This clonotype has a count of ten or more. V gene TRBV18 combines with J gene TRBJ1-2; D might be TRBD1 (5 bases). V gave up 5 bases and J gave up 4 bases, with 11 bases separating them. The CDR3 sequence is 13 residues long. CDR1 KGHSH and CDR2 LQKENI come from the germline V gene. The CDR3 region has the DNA TGTGCCAGCTCAGGGGACCTGGGCTATGGCTACACCTTC. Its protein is CASSGDLGYGYTF.

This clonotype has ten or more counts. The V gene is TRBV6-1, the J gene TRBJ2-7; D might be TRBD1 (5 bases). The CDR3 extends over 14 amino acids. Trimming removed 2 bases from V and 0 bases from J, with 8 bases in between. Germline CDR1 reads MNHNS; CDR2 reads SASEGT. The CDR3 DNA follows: TGTGCCAGCAGTGAAAGGGGAAACTCCTACGAGCAGTACTTC. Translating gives CASSERGNSYEQYF.

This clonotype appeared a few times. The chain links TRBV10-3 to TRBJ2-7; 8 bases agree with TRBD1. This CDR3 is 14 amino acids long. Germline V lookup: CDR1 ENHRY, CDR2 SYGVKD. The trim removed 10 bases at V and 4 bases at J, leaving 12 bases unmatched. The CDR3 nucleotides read TGTGCCACCGCGGGACAGGCCGAACAATACGAGCAGTACTTC. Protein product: CATAGQAEQYEQYF.

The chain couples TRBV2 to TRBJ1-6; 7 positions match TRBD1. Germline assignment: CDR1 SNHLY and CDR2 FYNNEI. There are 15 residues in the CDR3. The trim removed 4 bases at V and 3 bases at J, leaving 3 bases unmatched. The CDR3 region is CASSATGDYNSPLHF. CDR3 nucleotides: TGTGCCAGCAGTGCCACAGGGGACTATAATTCACCCCTCCACTTT.

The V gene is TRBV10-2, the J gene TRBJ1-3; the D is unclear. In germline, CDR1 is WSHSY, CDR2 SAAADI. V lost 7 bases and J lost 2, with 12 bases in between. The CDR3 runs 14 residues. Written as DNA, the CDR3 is TGCGCCAGCAAAAGAAGTAGTACTGGAAACACCATATATTTT. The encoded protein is CASKRSSTGNTIYF.

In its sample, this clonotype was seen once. This chain's CDR3 is CASSTAGPKLFF. CDR3 DNA sequence: TGTGCTTCATCAACAGCAGGACCAAAACTGTTTTTT. This sequence joins TRBV2 and TRBJ1-4; D call uncertain. The CDR3 runs to 12 residues. Per germline, CDR1 SNHLY and CDR2 FYNNEI.

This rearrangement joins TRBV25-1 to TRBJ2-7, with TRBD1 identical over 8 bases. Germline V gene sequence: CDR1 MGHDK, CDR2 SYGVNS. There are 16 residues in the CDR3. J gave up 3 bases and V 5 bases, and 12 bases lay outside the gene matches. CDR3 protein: CASSPPPGTGRYEQYF. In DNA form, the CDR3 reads TGTGCCAGCAGTCCACCCCCCGGGACAGGTCGCTACGAGCAGTACTTC.

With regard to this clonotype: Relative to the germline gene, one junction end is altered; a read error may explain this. The CDR3: CASSPTENDRGIGYTF. The CDR3 coding sequence is TGCGCCAGCAGCCCCACCGAAAATGACAGGGGAATCGGCTACACCTTC. J is TRBJ1-2 and V is TRBV11-2, with 8 bases aligning to TRBD1. The CDR3 is made up of 16 amino acids. Looked up from germline, CDR1 is SGHAT and CDR2 is FQNNGV.

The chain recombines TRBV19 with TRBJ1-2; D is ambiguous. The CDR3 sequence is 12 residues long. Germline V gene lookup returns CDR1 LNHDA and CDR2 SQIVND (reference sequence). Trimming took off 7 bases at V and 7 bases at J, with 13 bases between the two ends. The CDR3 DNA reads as TGTGCCAGTAACAAGAGGCTGGGTGGCTACACCTTC. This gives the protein CASNKRLGGYTF.

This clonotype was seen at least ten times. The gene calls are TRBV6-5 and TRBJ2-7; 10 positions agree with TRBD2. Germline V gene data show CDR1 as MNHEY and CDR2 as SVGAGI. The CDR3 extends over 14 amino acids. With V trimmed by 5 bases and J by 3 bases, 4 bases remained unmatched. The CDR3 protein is CASSPSGSGYEQYF. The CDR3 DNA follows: TGTGCCAGCAGTCCTAGCGGGAGCGGCTACGAGCAGTACTTC.

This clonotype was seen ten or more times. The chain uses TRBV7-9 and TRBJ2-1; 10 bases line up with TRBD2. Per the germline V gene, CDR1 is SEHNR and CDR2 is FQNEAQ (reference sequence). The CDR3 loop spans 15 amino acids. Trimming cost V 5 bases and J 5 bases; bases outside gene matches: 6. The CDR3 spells CASSPRTSGNNEQFF. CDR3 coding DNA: TGTGCCAGCAGCCCCAGGACTAGCGGAAACAATGAGCAGTTCTTC.

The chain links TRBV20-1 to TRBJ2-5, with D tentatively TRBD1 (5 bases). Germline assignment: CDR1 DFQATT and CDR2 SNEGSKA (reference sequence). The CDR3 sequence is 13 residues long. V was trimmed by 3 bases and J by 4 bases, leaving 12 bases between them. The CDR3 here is CSASGASAETQYF. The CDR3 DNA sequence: TGCAGTGCTAGTGGGGCATCGGCAGAGACCCAGTACTTC.

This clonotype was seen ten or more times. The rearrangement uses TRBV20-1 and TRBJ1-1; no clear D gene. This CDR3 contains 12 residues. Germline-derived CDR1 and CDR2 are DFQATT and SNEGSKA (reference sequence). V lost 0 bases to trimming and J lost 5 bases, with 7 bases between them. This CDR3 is CSARDFGTEAFF. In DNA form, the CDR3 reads TGCAGTGCTAGAGACTTTGGTACTGAAGCTTTCTTT.

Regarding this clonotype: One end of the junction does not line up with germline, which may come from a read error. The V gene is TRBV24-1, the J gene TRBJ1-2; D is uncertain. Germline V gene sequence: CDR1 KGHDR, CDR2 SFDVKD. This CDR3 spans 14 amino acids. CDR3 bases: TGTGCCACCGGTGAGACCGCAGTGGCCTATGGCTACACCTTC. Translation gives CATGETAVAYGYTF.